Listed below are T cell receptor beta chains from one sample, sequenced in a study of OX40 agonist ivuxolimab in advanced cancers. Method: immunoSEQ multiplex PCR; TCRdb's copy keeps in-frame clones and lacks some. The sample includes around 68,000 clones, less than 95% of them seen just once. The sequences come from CD4+ or CD8+ T cells sorted from blood, collected in a trial of the OX40 agonist ivuxolimab. The receptors were gathered from an adult with an advanced solid tumor such as melanoma, head and neck, liver or kidney cancer. The CDR3 runs from the conserved cysteine through the conserved F or W. The order of the fields is D gene, clone size, V gene, J gene, CDR3 protein, CDR3 DNA. A D gene is named only where the DNA matches it firmly. Size is stated for part of the rows, as once, few or many counts, or as a class when the clone is expanded.

d_call: .
clone_size: .
v_call: TRBV5-1
j_call: TRBJ2-3
cdr3_aa: CASSLVGSTDTQYF
cdr3_nt: TGCGCCAGCAGCTTGGTCGGGAGCACAGATACGCAGTATTTT

d_call: .
clone_size: .
v_call: TRBV2
j_call: TRBJ2-7
cdr3_aa: CASRDPAGRLNYEQYF
cdr3_nt: TGTGCCAGCAGGGACCCGGCGGGACGGCTTAACTACGAGCAGTACTTC

d_call: .
clone_size: .
v_call: TRBV30
j_call: TRBJ1-1
cdr3_aa: CAWSRENTEAFF
cdr3_nt: TGTGCCTGGAGTCGGGAGAACACTGAAGCTTTCTTT

d_call: .
clone_size: .
v_call: TRBV25-1
j_call: TRBJ2-5
cdr3_aa: CASSDPGRETQYF
cdr3_nt: TGTGCCAGCAGTGACCCAGGGCGGGAGACCCAGTACTTC

d_call: TRBD1
clone_size: .
v_call: TRBV12-5
j_call: TRBJ1-5
cdr3_aa: CASGYGTGNQPQHF
cdr3_nt: TGTGCTAGTGGGTACGGGACAGGGAATCAGCCCCAGCATTTT

d_call: .
clone_size: .
v_call: TRBV5-6
j_call: TRBJ1-2
cdr3_aa: CASSLDRNPYGYTF
cdr3_nt: TGTGCCAGCAGCTTGGACAGGAACCCCTATGGCTACACCTTC

d_call: TRBD2
clone_size: .
v_call: TRBV7-9
j_call: TRBJ2-1
cdr3_aa: CASSGLAGASEQFF
cdr3_nt: TGTGCCAGCAGCGGCCTAGCGGGAGCGTCTGAGCAGTTCTTC

d_call: .
clone_size: .
v_call: TRBV9
j_call: TRBJ1-6
cdr3_aa: CASSAVGGATYNSPLHF
cdr3_nt: TGTGCCAGCAGCGCAGTTGGGGGGGCGACCTATAATTCACCCCTCCACTTT

d_call: TRBD2
clone_size: .
v_call: TRBV18
j_call: TRBJ2-1
cdr3_aa: CASSPLPAGGPNEQFF
cdr3_nt: TGTGCCAGCTCACCACTTCCAGCGGGGGGCCCCAATGAGCAGTTCTTC

d_call: .
clone_size: once
v_call: TRBV4-1
j_call: TRBJ2-5
cdr3_aa: CASSHDRGSQETQYF
cdr3_nt: TGCGCCAGCAGCCATGATCGAGGCAGCCAAGAGACCCAGTACTTC

d_call: .
clone_size: .
v_call: TRBV5-1
j_call: TRBJ1-1
cdr3_aa: CASSFLGADTEAFF
cdr3_nt: TGCGCCAGCAGCTTTCTGGGGGCAGACACTGAAGCTTTCTTT

d_call: .
clone_size: .
v_call: TRBV19
j_call: TRBJ1-2
cdr3_aa: CASSIGRGTAAKGHGYTF
cdr3_nt: TGTGCCAGTAGTATAGGTAGGGGGACCGCGGCTAAGGGACATGGCTACACCTTC

d_call: .
clone_size: .
v_call: TRBV18
j_call: TRBJ1-1
cdr3_aa: CASSPTVNTEAFF
cdr3_nt: TGTGCCAGCTCACCTACAGTGAACACTGAAGCTTTCTTT

d_call: TRBD1
clone_size: .
v_call: TRBV10-2
j_call: TRBJ1-3
cdr3_aa: CASRETGSSGNTIYF
cdr3_nt: TGCGCCAGCAGGGAGACAGGGAGCTCTGGAAACACCATATATTTT

d_call: TRBD1
clone_size: .
v_call: TRBV6-5
j_call: TRBJ2-3
cdr3_aa: CAAKGQYGTDTQYF
cdr3_nt: TGTGCAGCAAAGGGACAGTACGGCACAGATACGCAGTATTTT

d_call: .
clone_size: .
v_call: TRBV6-5
j_call: TRBJ1-2
cdr3_aa: CASSYYIQGTYGYTF
cdr3_nt: TGTGCCAGCAGTTACTATATACAAGGAACCTATGGCTACACCTTC

d_call: TRBD2
clone_size: .
v_call: TRBV9
j_call: TRBJ2-1
cdr3_aa: CASSVDGGVYNEQFF
cdr3_nt: TGTGCCAGCAGCGTAGACGGGGGGGTCTACAATGAGCAGTTCTTC

d_call: .
clone_size: .
v_call: TRBV19
j_call: TRBJ1-1
cdr3_aa: CASSPRVDTEAFF
cdr3_nt: TGTGCCAGTAGTCCTAGGGTAGACACTGAAGCTTTCTTT

d_call: .
clone_size: few
v_call: TRBV19
j_call: TRBJ2-2
cdr3_aa: CASRNAGELFF
cdr3_nt: TGTGCCAGTCGTAACGCCGGGGAGCTGTTTTTT

d_call: .
clone_size: .
v_call: TRBV6-6
j_call: TRBJ1-2
cdr3_aa: CASSYSIGYGYTF
cdr3_nt: TGTGCCAGCAGTTACTCTATCGGCTATGGCTACACCTTC

d_call: TRBD1
clone_size: .
v_call: TRBV7-9
j_call: TRBJ1-4
cdr3_aa: CASSLGQGGANEKLFF
cdr3_nt: TGTGCCAGCAGCTTAGGACAGGGGGGTGCTAATGAAAAACTGTTTTTT

d_call: .
clone_size: .
v_call: TRBV30
j_call: TRBJ2-1
cdr3_aa: CAWSVRPRSSYNEQFF
cdr3_nt: TGTGCCTGGAGTGTACGGCCTCGGAGCTCCTACAATGAGCAGTTCTTC